The source of this T cell receptor beta chain is a study of T cell responses to AZD1222 COVID-19 vaccine. Points from the study as a whole: Scientists sampled the repertoires only once the peak T cell response had passed.

Method: immunoSEQ multiplex PCR; TCRdb's copy keeps in-frame clones and lacks some. The data contain about 110,000 clones, more than 70% of them singletons. This clone was picked up one time. Its antigen is not known. The CDR3 has 15 amino acids. The germline V gene has CDR1 SGHRS and CDR2 YFSETQ. V lost 5 bases and J 6 bases, leaving 21 bases between the germline ends. This TCR came from an adult in good health. The chain couples TRBV5-1 to TRBJ2-7, with D perhaps given as TRBD1 or TRBD2 (5 bases each). The sample was peripheral blood, taken on day 0 of AZD1222 vaccination. DNA for the CDR3: TGCGCCAGCAGGTCCCGCCGGGACGGAGCCTCCGAGCAGTACTTC. Translation gives CASRSRRDGASEQYF.